What follows are 8 T cell receptor beta chains derived from one specimen sequenced in a study of PD-1 blockade in classical Hodgkin lymphoma. All patients experienced relapse after autologous stem cell transplantation, and brentuximab vedotin exposure was variable. Clones were read by immunoSEQ multiplex PCR, and TCRdb kept only the in-frame ones, dropping some. The sample carries under 95,000 clones, approximately 94% recorded once. The source was peripheral blood mononuclear cells (PBMCs), collected at baseline. These receptors all come from a human donor with classical Hodgkin lymphoma.

In its sample, this clone was seen once. J is TRBJ2-3 and V is TRBV20-1, with D maybe TRBD1 (6 bases). The CDR3 contains 11 residues. The germline V gene encodes CDR1 DFQATT and CDR2 SNEGSKA (reference sequence). V was cut by 6 bases and J by 3 bases, with 7 bases left in between. The CDR3 protein is CSADRTDTQYF. For the CDR3, the DNA is TGCAGTGCAGACAGGACAGATACGCAGTATTTT.

This clone has just one count. The V call is TRBV6-4, the J call TRBJ1-1; D is ambiguous. The CDR3 has 16 residues. The V gene's germline CDR1 is MRHNA and CDR2 SNTAGT. The V and J ends lost 6 bases and 0 bases respectively, with 17 bases between them. The CDR3, as DNA: TGTGCCAGCAGGGGTCGGCCAGGAGATATGAACACTGAAGCTTTCTTT. As protein: CASRGRPGDMNTEAFF.

This clone was observed a single time. The V gene is TRBV13, the J gene TRBJ2-7; D possibly corresponds to TRBD1 (5 bases). V was cut by 5 bases and J by 0 bases, with 11 bases left in between. Germline CDR1 is PRHDT and CDR2 is FYEKMQ (reference sequence). The CDR3 length is 14 residues. This chain's CDR3 is CASSKTRASYEQYF. The CDR3 DNA reads TGTGCCAGCAGCAAAACCAGGGCCTCCTACGAGCAGTACTTC. The whole variable domain, filled in from reference TRBV13 and TRBJ2-7, reads AAGVIQSPRHLIKEKRETATLKCYPIPRHDTVYWYQQGPGQDPQFLISFYEKMQSDKGSIPDRFSAQQFSDYHSELNMSSLELGDSALYFCASSKTRASYEQYFGPGTRLTVT.

The rearrangement joins TRBV28 to TRBJ2-2; no reliable D call. Germline loops: CDR1 MDHEN, CDR2 SYDVKM. The CDR3 runs to 18 residues. Trimming left V 4 bases short and J 0 bases short, with 18 bases between. CDR3 bases: TGTGCCAGCAGTTCCCCGTTTCTGGCGGACGCGAACACCGGGGAGCTGTTTTTT. Amino acid sequence: CASSSPFLADANTGELFF.

The genes are TRBV18 and TRBJ2-7; TRBD2 matches at 8 bases. Unmatched junction bases numbered 7, after V lost 3 bases and J lost 3 bases. Germline V gene sequence: CDR1 KGHSH, CDR2 LQKENI. This CDR3 has 15 residues. CDR3 in amino acids: CASSPNGGGLYEQYF. CDR3 sequence (DNA): TGTGCCAGCTCACCCAACGGGGGGGGCCTCTACGAGCAGTACTTC.

CDR3 DNA: TGTGCCAGCAGCTTGGGGCGGGACCAAGAGACCCAGTACTTC. Its translation: CASSLGRDQETQYF. This chain joins TRBV11-3 and TRBJ2-5, with D tentatively TRBD1 or TRBD2 (5 bases each). Trimming cost V 3 bases and J 0 bases, with 8 bases left between them. The CDR3 runs to 14 residues. Germline lookup yields CDR1 SGHNT and CDR2 YENEEA.

This chain uses TRBV4-2 with TRBJ2-7, with D unresolved. This CDR3 comprises 17 residues. Trimming pared 0 bases from V and 0 bases from J, leaving 15 bases between. Germline V gives CDR1 LGHNA, CDR2 YNFKEQ. DNA for the CDR3: TGTGCCAGCAGCCAAGAGTGGGGAACGTTAAGCTCCTACGAGCAGTACTTC. It encodes CASSQEWGTLSSYEQYF.

The chain joins TRBV7-9 to TRBJ2-7; TRBD2 agrees at 12 bases. Looked up from germline, CDR1 is SEHNR and CDR2 is FQNEAQ (reference sequence). The CDR3 loop spans 15 amino acids. V lost 5 bases to trimming and J lost 2 bases; unmatched junction nucleotides: 4. CDR3 in amino acids: CASSLSSGGAYEQYF. CDR3 sequence (DNA): TGTGCCAGCAGCCTGTCTAGCGGGGGGGCCTACGAGCAGTACTTC.